Listed below are T cell receptor beta chains from one sample, sequenced in a study of cytomegalovirus exposure and HLA in healthy donors. Method: immunoSEQ multiplex PCR; TCRdb's copy keeps in-frame clones and lacks some. The table has around 120,000 clones, less than 85% seen once. Material for sequencing was PBMCs. Receptors originate from a male donor in good health and CMV-seronegative. Both conserved end residues are part of each CDR3. The order of the fields is clone size, V gene, D gene, J gene, CDR3 DNA, CDR3 protein. D genes are given only for firm matches. Size is omitted from some rows. Given values are once, few, many or a class for expanded clones.

-	TRBV5-4	-	TRBJ2-7	TGTGCCAGCAGCTTGGCCGGTGGTAAGCAGTACTTC	CASSLAGGKQYF
-	TRBV10-1	-	TRBJ2-7	TGCGCCAGCAGCCAGGGAATCGAAGCCTACGAGCAGTACTTC	CASSQGIEAYEQYF
-	TRBV10-3	TRBD2	TRBJ2-3	TGTGCCATGACTAGCGGGAGAACAGATACGCAGTATTTT	CAMTSGRTDTQYF
-	TRBV18	TRBD1	TRBJ2-7	TGTGCCAGCTCACCAGGGACAGGGGACGAGCAGTACTTC	CASSPGTGDEQYF
once	TRBV2	TRBD1	TRBJ2-4	TGTGCCAGCAGTGAATCAACAGGGGCCTGGGACATTCAGTACTTC	CASSESTGAWDIQYF
-	TRBV19	-	TRBJ1-5	TGTGCCAGTAGCGACCGGGGAAATAGCAATCAGCCCCAGCATTTT	CASSDRGNSNQPQHF
-	TRBV6-4	-	TRBJ1-1	TGTGCCAGCAGTGACTCCCCCGGGGGGGTAGGAGAAGCTTTCTTT	CASSDSPGGVGEAFF
-	TRBV6-6	-	TRBJ1-4	TGTGCCAGCACTTACGGTCCGGCAACTAATGAAAAACTGTTTTTT	CASTYGPATNEKLFF
-	TRBV6-1	-	TRBJ2-7	TGTGCCAGTCGTGCGCCTAGCTCCTACGAGCAGTACTTC	CASRAPSSYEQYF
-	TRBV6-4	-	TRBJ2-6	TGTGCCAGCAGTGAGGACAGCTCTGGGGCCAACGTCCTGACTTTC	CASSEDSSGANVLTF
-	TRBV6-4	-	TRBJ1-1	TGTGCCAGCAGTGTCCGAGTTGACACTGAAGCTTTCTTT	CASSVRVDTEAFF
-	TRBV5-5	TRBD1	TRBJ2-1	TGTGCCAGCAGCTTGGCAGGGGGCAATGAGCAGTTCTTC	CASSLAGGNEQFF
-	TRBV6-4	-	TRBJ2-6	TGTGCCAGCAGTGACTCTTCTGGAGCTGGCTCTGGGGCCAACGTCCTGACTTTC	CASSDSSGAGSGANVLTF
-	TRBV30	-	TRBJ1-2	TGTGCCTGGAGCAAGGGGCCCGACGGCTATGGCTACACCTTC	CAWSKGPDGYGYTF
-	TRBV6-5	TRBD1	TRBJ1-1	TGTGCCAGCAGTTACTACCAGGGGGCGGGGAACACTGAAGCTTTCTTT	CASSYYQGAGNTEAFF
-	TRBV4-2	-	TRBJ2-1	TGTGCCAGCAGCCAAGATTTGTGGGGGGAGGCGAACAATGAGCAGTTCTTC	CASSQDLWGEANNEQFF
-	TRBV27	TRBD1	TRBJ1-5	TGTGCCAGCAGTGTGACAGGGAACAATCAGCCCCAGCATTTT	CASSVTGNNQPQHF
-	TRBV18	TRBD2	TRBJ2-7	TGTGCCAGCTCAAGCGGGGGCGGCTACGAGCAGTACTTC	CASSSGGGYEQYF
-	TRBV7-2	TRBD1	TRBJ1-6	TGTGCCAGCAGCCGGGACAGGGCGAGCTCCTATAATTCACCCCTCCACTTT	CASSRDRASSYNSPLHF
-	TRBV2	-	TRBJ1-2	TGTGCCAGCAGTGAGGACAGCCTTTATGGCTACACCTTC	CASSEDSLYGYTF
-	TRBV5-5	TRBD1	TRBJ1-2	TGTGCCAGCAGCCCGCATGGACAGGGGGTAATGCTTGGCTACACCTTC	CASSPHGQGVMLGYTF
-	TRBV9	-	TRBJ2-1	TGTGCCAGCAGCGTAAGTCGAGGGCGTAATGAGCAGTTCTTC	CASSVSRGRNEQFF
-	TRBV12-2	-	TRBJ1-5	TGTGCAAGTCGCTTAGCCCGAGGTGGGGACAGGGGGGATAGTCAGCCCCAGCATTTT	CASRLARGGDRGDSQPQHF
-	TRBV6-5	-	TRBJ1-1	TGTGCCAGCAGTTGGAAAGGGGGTGGCACTGAAGCTTTCTTT	CASSWKGGGTEAFF
few	TRBV6-5	-	TRBJ2-7	TGTGCCAGCAGTTTGGCTTATCAAGAGCAGTACTTC	CASSLAYQEQYF
-	TRBV10-1	-	TRBJ2-7	TGCGCCAGCAGTGAGTCGACTCCCGGGGAGCAGTACTTC	CASSESTPGEQYF
-	TRBV19	TRBD1	TRBJ1-2	TGTGCCAGTAGCAGGGGGGATGGCTACACCTTC	CASSRGDGYTF
-	TRBV25-1	TRBD2	TRBJ2-2	TGTGCCAGCAGTGACTTTAGCGGGAGGCCGGGGGAGCTGTTTTTT	CASSDFSGRPGELFF
few	TRBV9	TRBD1	TRBJ1-3	TGTGCCAGCAGCGTGGGGACAGGGGTTGGAAACACCATATATTTT	CASSVGTGVGNTIYF
-	TRBV7-6	TRBD1	TRBJ2-1	TGTGCCAGCAGCTCAGGGGGGAGGGACAGGGTGGACTACAATGAGCAGTTCTTC	CASSSGGRDRVDYNEQFF
-	TRBV6-5	-	TRBJ2-7	TGTGCCAGCAGTTACGAGACCTACGAGCAGTACTTC	CASSYETYEQYF
few	TRBV19	-	TRBJ2-2	TGTGCCAGTAGTATAGGGACAGCGAACACCGGGGAGCTGTTTTTT	CASSIGTANTGELFF
-	TRBV9	-	TRBJ1-1	TGTGCCAGCAGCGTATGGTACGGCACTGAAGCTTTCTTT	CASSVWYGTEAFF